The 26 T cell receptor beta chains below all came from one sample that was sequenced in a study of blood T cell repertoires in COVID-19. Repertoires were generated with immunoSEQ multiplex PCR, while TCRdb's copy carries only in-frame clones and drops some. Of under 250,000 clones in the sample, roughly four fifths were seen once. Sequenced input: peripheral blood. The receptor set was obtained from an older woman with acute or convalescent COVID-19.

CDR3 residues: CASSQGTGGFWELFF. The DNA of the CDR3 is TGCGCCAGCAGCCAGGGGACGGGGGGTTTTTGGGAGCTGTTTTTT. The rearrangement links TRBV4-3 to TRBJ2-2, with 7 bases matching TRBD2. The CDR3 is 15 amino acids. The trim removed 3 bases at V and 9 bases at J, leaving 10 bases unmatched. The germline gives CDR1 LGHNA, CDR2 YSLEER.

The chain is built from TRBV6-5 and TRBJ1-5; a weak D match, TRBD1 (6 bases). CDR1 MNHEY and CDR2 SVGAGI come from the germline V gene. This CDR3 spans 12 amino acids. V was shortened by 9 bases and J by 8 bases, with 14 bases between the two germline ends. The CDR3 here is CASLQGSEPQHF. The CDR3 DNA follows: TGTGCCAGTCTACAGGGATCGGAGCCCCAGCATTTT.

The rearrangement links TRBV2 to TRBJ2-3, with 13 bases lining up with TRBD2. The germline CDR1 and CDR2 sequences are SNHLY and FYNNEI. The trim removed 0 bases at V and 1 base at J, leaving 1 base unmatched. The length of the CDR3 is 17 residues. DNA of the CDR3: TGTGCCAGCAGTGAAGCTGGACTAGCGGGGGGCACAGATACGCAGTATTTT. It codes for CASSEAGLAGGTDTQYF. Complete variable domain (other parts from reference TRBV2 and TRBJ2-3): EPEVTQTPSHQVTQMGQEVILRCVPISNHLYFYWYRQILGQKVEFLVSFYNNEISEKSEIFDDQFSVERPDGSNFTLKIRSTKLEDSAMYFCASSEAGLAGGTDTQYFGPGTRLTVL.

The chain combines TRBV19 with TRBJ2-1; TRBD1 aligns across 12 bases. The CDR3 extends over 15 amino acids. The V gene end was trimmed by 1 base and the J gene end by 8 bases; junction bases not matched to a gene: 3. Germline loops: CDR1 LNHDA, CDR2 SQIVND (reference sequence). Here the CDR3 reads CASSIGRDRGHEQFF. The CDR3, as DNA: TGTGCCAGTAGTATAGGCCGGGACAGGGGGCATGAGCAGTTCTTC.

This clone was detected only a few times. The chain is built from TRBV7-2 and TRBJ2-2; 9 nucleotides match TRBD2. The CDR3 extends over 14 amino acids. V lost 2 bases to trimming and J lost 5 bases; unmatched junction nucleotides: 0. Germline V gene data show CDR1 as SGHTA and CDR2 as FQGNSA. The CDR3 reads CASSLLAGTGELFF. CDR3 sequence (DNA): TGTGCCAGCAGCTTACTAGCGGGGACCGGGGAGCTGTTTTTT.

The chain uses TRBV4-2 and TRBJ1-6; a weak D match, TRBD1 (5 bases). Deletions cut 3 bases from V and 13 bases from J, with 13 bases between. Germline V gene data show CDR1 as LGHNA and CDR2 as YNFKEQ. CDR3 length equals 13 residues. This chain's CDR3 is CASSQDQEGPLHF. The CDR3 DNA reads TGTGCCAGCAGCCAGGACCAGGAGGGGCCCCTCCACTTT.

This rearrangement joins TRBV12-3 or TRBV12-4 to TRBJ2-3; 7 bases line up with TRBD1. J gave up 14 bases and V 5 bases, and 13 bases lay outside the gene matches. This CDR3 spans 13 amino acids. For the CDR3, the DNA is TGTGCCAGCAGTCCCTCAGGGGGTAGGGGTTCGTATTTT. It specifies CASSPSGGRGSYF.

The chain couples TRBV5-1 to TRBJ2-5; TRBD2 aligns across 8 bases. Germline-derived CDR1 and CDR2 are SGHRS and YFSETQ. Trimming took 1 base from V and 0 from J; bases not matched to a gene: 8. The CDR3 runs 17 residues. The CDR3 reads CASSLFAGGTNQETQYF. The CDR3 region has the DNA TGCGCCAGCAGCTTGTTTGCGGGGGGTACAAACCAAGAGACCCAGTACTTC.

The gene calls are TRBV5-6 and TRBJ1-6, with a weak D call TRBD1 (5 bases). The CDR3 has 18 residues. CDR1 is SGHDT, CDR2 YYEEEE, per germline. The V and J ends lost 3 bases and 2 bases respectively, with 18 bases between them. For the CDR3, the DNA is TGTGCCAGCAGCTCCACCAGGGTAGGGCCACCCTATAATTCACCCCTCCACTTT. The encoded protein is CASSSTRVGPPYNSPLHF.

This clone was seen a single time. J is TRBJ1-2 and V is TRBV3-1 (or the pseudogene TRBV3-2); TRBD1 agrees at 9 bases. Trimming took 3 bases from V and 6 from J; bases not matched to a gene: 5. From germline, CDR1 is LGHDT and CDR2 YNNKEL (reference sequence). The CDR3 consists of 14 residues. The CDR3 reads CASSHHDRGNGYTF. In nucleotides, the CDR3 is TGTGCCAGCAGCCACCACGACAGGGGGAATGGCTACACCTTC.

CDR3 sequence (DNA): TGTGCCAGCAGTTTAACAGGGTTTGGCTACACCTTC. This codes for CASSLTGFGYTF. This chain uses TRBV27 with TRBJ1-2; D may be TRBD1 (6 bases). CDR3 size: 12 residues. The V and J ends lost 2 bases and 7 bases respectively, with 8 bases between them. The germline V gene has CDR1 MNHEY and CDR2 SMNVEV (reference sequence).

The chain recombines TRBV5-5 with TRBJ1-1, with 9 nucleotides matching TRBD1. The junction had 7 bases not matched to a gene; V was cut back by 4 bases and J by 0 bases. The CDR3 extends over 16 amino acids. CDR1 and CDR2 (germline): SGHKS, YYEKEE (reference sequence). Here the CDR3 DNA reads TGTGCCAGCAGCACACAGGGGGCGCTATTGAACACTGAAGCTTTCTTT. It is translated as CASSTQGALLNTEAFF.

This clone was seen just once. This sequence joins TRBV12-3 or TRBV12-4 and TRBJ1-2; D is undetermined. The V gene lost 1 base and the J gene lost 14 bases, with 14 bases spanning the gap. CDR3 size: 12 residues. The CDR3 reads CASSLVLGGLTF. The CDR3 DNA follows: TGTGCCAGCAGTTTAGTGCTAGGAGGTTTAACCTTC.

The CDR3 sequence: CASSLEGAGTTQYF. The DNA of the CDR3 is TGCGCCAGCAGCTTGGAAGGGGCAGGAACTACGCAGTATTTT. The chain joins TRBV5-1 to TRBJ2-3, with a tentative D call TRBD1 (5 bases). Germline assignment: CDR1 SGHRS and CDR2 YFSETQ. V was cut by 0 bases and J by 8 bases, with 13 bases left in between. This CDR3 has 14 residues.

J is TRBJ2-4 and V is TRBV12-3 or TRBV12-4; weak D call: TRBD2 (5 bases). This CDR3 is built from 12 residues. Trimming left V 4 bases short and J 9 bases short, with 10 bases between. CDR3 region: CASSSGSVIQYF. In DNA, the CDR3 is TGTGCCAGCAGTTCAGGTAGCGTCATTCAGTACTTC.

This clone was seen a few times. V usage is TRBV7-2 and J usage is TRBJ1-5; no definite D call. The V and J ends lost 6 bases and 0 bases respectively, with 12 bases between them. This CDR3 region has 15 residues. Germline V gene lookup returns CDR1 SGHTA and CDR2 FQGNSA. The CDR3 loop is CASSYSVNSNQPQHF. In DNA form, the CDR3 reads TGTGCCAGCAGTTACAGTGTTAATAGCAATCAGCCCCAGCATTTT.

This rearrangement joins TRBV5-1 to TRBJ2-1; D is perhaps TRBD2 (6 bases). The CDR3 extends over 15 amino acids. The germline gives CDR1 SGHRS, CDR2 YFSETQ. With 2 bases removed from V and 2 bases from J, the gap between germline ends came to 11 bases. The CDR3 spells CASSFSGATYNEQFF. The CDR3 DNA follows: TGCGCCAGCAGCTTTAGCGGAGCTACCTACAATGAGCAGTTCTTC.

This clone was seen only once. The rearrangement uses TRBV5-6 and TRBJ1-2; tentative D call: TRBD1 (6 bases). Germline CDR1 SGHDT, CDR2 YYEEEE. Trimming pared 3 bases from V and 8 bases from J, leaving 14 bases between. CDR3 length equals 13 residues. This CDR3 reads CASSSGAMRGYTF. CDR3 coding DNA: TGTGCCAGCAGCTCAGGGGCTATGAGGGGCTACACCTTC.

The chain has TRBV11-2 and TRBJ2-5, with 13 positions matching TRBD2. With 4 bases clipped from V and 5 bases from J, the junction kept 7 bases outside the gene matches. Germline V lookup: CDR1 SGHAT, CDR2 FQNNGV. The CDR3 covers 16 residues. The CDR3 nucleotides read TGTGCCAGCAGCTCTGCGACTAGCGGGGGGTTTGAGACCCAGTACTTC. This codes for CASSSATSGGFETQYF.

The V and J genes are TRBV10-3 and TRBJ2-2; D not resolved. The CDR3 covers 13 residues. Germline CDR1 and CDR2: ENHRY and SYGVKD. V gave up 11 bases and J gave up 4 bases, with 14 bases separating them. The DNA of the CDR3 is TGTGCCTCCGTAGCTGTAGGCACCGGGGAGCTGTTTTTT. Translating it yields CASVAVGTGELFF.

This sequence joins TRBV10-3 and TRBJ1-1; TRBD1 might be the D (5 bases). The V gene's germline CDR1 is ENHRY and CDR2 SYGVKD. Trimming took off 7 bases at V and 7 bases at J, with 13 bases between the two ends. The CDR3 has 12 amino acids. CDR3: CAIKTETNEAFF. The CDR3 DNA is TGTGCCATCAAGACAGAGACAAATGAAGCTTTCTTT.

This rearrangement joins TRBV4-1 to TRBJ2-5; 12 bases agree with TRBD2. Germline V gene lookup returns CDR1 MGHRA and CDR2 YSYEKL. There are 15 residues in the CDR3. V lost 3 bases to trimming and J lost 5 bases; unmatched junction nucleotides: 4. The CDR3 DNA reads TGCGCCAGCAGCCACCTAGCGGGGGGGCCTGAGACCCAGTACTTC. Translating it yields CASSHLAGGPETQYF.

This clone appeared a few times. The V and J genes are TRBV5-1 and TRBJ1-5; D may be TRBD1 (5 bases). The V and J ends lost 4 bases and 3 bases respectively, with 11 bases between them. The CDR3 length is 14 residues. Per germline, CDR1 SGHRS and CDR2 YFSETQ. The CDR3 loop is CASSEGATNQPQHF. The CDR3 DNA reads TGCGCCAGCAGCGAAGGGGCTACCAATCAGCCCCAGCATTTT.

This chain joins TRBV19 and TRBJ2-2; D is ambiguous. The CDR3 consists of 12 residues. CDR1 and CDR2 (germline): LNHDA, SQIVND (reference sequence). Trimming removed 10 bases at V and 0 bases at J, with 6 bases between. The CDR3 loop is CATATNTGELFF. CDR3 sequence (DNA): TGTGCCACTGCTACGAACACCGGGGAGCTGTTTTTT.

The V and J genes are TRBV11-2 and TRBJ2-7, with 9 bases that match TRBD1. Germline V gene data show CDR1 as SGHAT and CDR2 as FQNNGV. The CDR3 sequence is 16 residues long. V was pared by 5 bases and J by 5 bases, with 13 bases of the junction left unmatched. The CDR3 DNA reads as TGTGCCAGCAGCCCAGGTACCGGGACAGGGATCCACGAGCAGTACTTC. It translates to CASSPGTGTGIHEQYF.

The rearrangement uses TRBV5-1 and TRBJ2-7, with 11 bases that match TRBD2. CDR1 and CDR2 from the germline V gene are SGHRS and YFSETQ. The CDR3 consists of 17 residues. Trimming cost V 3 bases and J 6 bases; bases outside gene matches: 14. The CDR3 sequence: CASSWPGSSGGTREQYF. For the CDR3, the DNA is TGCGCCAGCAGCTGGCCGGGTTCTAGCGGGGGGACGCGCGAGCAGTACTTC. Variable domain in full (rest from reference TRBV5-1 and TRBJ2-7): KAGVTQTPRYLIKTRGQQVTLSCSPISGHRSVSWYQQTPGQGLQFLFEYFSETQRNKGNFPGRFSGRQFSNSRSEMNVSTLELGDSALYLCASSWPGSSGGTREQYFGPGTRLTVT.